The clone carrying this T cell receptor beta chain was seen just once. The data stem from a study of blood T cell repertoires in COVID-19. TCRdb keeps only in-frame clones here, not all; method: immunoSEQ multiplex PCR. The sample lists fewer than 250,000 clones, approximately 86% occurring once. The CDR3 totals 15 residues. CDR1 is MGHRA, CDR2 YSYEKL, per germline. With V trimmed by 1 base and J by 5 bases, 5 bases remained unmatched. Sequencing was performed on peripheral blood. The TCR comes from a woman aged 55-70 years with active or convalescent COVID-19. V is TRBV4-1 and J is TRBJ2-1; TRBD2 aligns across 7 bases. The CDR3 sequence: CASSQVRSGNNEQFF. The CDR3 bases are TGCGCCAGCAGCCAAGTTCGGAGCGGGAACAATGAGCAGTTCTTC.